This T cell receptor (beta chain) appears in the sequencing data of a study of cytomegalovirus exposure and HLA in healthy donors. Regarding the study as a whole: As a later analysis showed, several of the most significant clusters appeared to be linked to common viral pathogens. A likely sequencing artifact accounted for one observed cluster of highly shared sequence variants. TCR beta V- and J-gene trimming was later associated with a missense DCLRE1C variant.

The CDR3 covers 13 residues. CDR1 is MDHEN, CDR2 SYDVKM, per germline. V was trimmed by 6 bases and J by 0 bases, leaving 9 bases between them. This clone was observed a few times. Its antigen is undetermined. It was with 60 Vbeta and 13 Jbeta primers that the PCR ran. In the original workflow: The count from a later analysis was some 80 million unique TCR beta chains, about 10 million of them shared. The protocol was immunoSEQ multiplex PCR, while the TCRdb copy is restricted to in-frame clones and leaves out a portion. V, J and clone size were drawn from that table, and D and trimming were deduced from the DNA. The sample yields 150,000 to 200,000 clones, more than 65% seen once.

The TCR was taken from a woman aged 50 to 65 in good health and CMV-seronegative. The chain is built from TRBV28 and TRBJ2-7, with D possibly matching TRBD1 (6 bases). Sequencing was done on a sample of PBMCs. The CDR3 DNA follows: TGTGCCAGCAGACAGACAGGCTCCTACGAGCAGTACTTC. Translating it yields CASRQTGSYEQYF.